The 3 T cell receptor beta chains presented below share a single source sample, sequenced in a study of response to subunit inactivated influenza vaccine. TCRdb re-called the RT-PCR reads with MiXCR, one entry per CDR3 protein. Of about 190,000 distinct CDR3 sequences listed, approximately 15% are singletons. Specimen: CD8+ T cells sorted from PBMCs, collected 4 to 6 days after vaccination. These receptors all come from a man aged 45-65 years who received an inactivated influenza vaccine.

J is TRBJ1-1 and V is TRBV5-1; D remains ambiguous. CDR3 length: 16 amino acids. The V end lost 3 bases, the J end lost 1 base, and 16 bases lay between the germline ends. Germline V gene lookup returns CDR1 SGHRS and CDR2 YFSETQ. This CDR3 is CASSWSPGEGNTEAFF. CDR3 coding DNA: TGCGCCAGCAGCTGGTCTCCGGGAGAGGGGAACACTGAAGCTTTCTTT.

This clonotype was counted at least ten times. CDR3 loop: CASSFSAGASYEQYF. The CDR3 DNA reads as TGTGCCAGCAGTTTTTCTGCGGGAGCTTCGTACGAGCAGTACTTC. The chain uses TRBV12-3 or TRBV12-4 and TRBJ2-7; 7 nucleotides agree with TRBD2. V lost 3 bases and J lost 4; bases outside the gene matches: 9. CDR3 size: 15 residues.

This clonotype was seen more than once but under ten times. The chain couples TRBV11-2 to TRBJ2-7, with 13 bases aligning to TRBD2. This CDR3 contains 15 residues. After removal of 4 bases from V and 2 bases from J, the junction contained 2 bases not matched to a gene. The germline V gene has CDR1 SGHAT and CDR2 FQNNGV. For the CDR3, the DNA is TGTGCCAGCAGCTGGGGGACTAGCGGGACCTACGAGCAGTACTTC. The encoded protein is CASSWGTSGTYEQYF.